This is a list of T cell receptor beta chains from one sample in a study of stem cell transplantation in POMP-related autoinflammatory disease. Sequencing used immunoSEQ multiplex PCR; TCRdb keeps in-frame clones, though not all of them. The sample yields some 70,000 clones, approximately 91% seen once. The specimen was CD4+ T cells from PBMCs, collected after stem cell transplantation. The receptors were sampled from a human patient with POMP-related autoinflammation and immune dysregulation (PRAID). The T cells may come from the graft donor. Both conserved end residues are part of each CDR3. Fields, in order: V gene, J gene, clone size, D gene, CDR3 protein, CDR3 DNA. The D gene is left open where the match is weak. Some rows have no size entry. The others give once, few or many, or a class for an expanded clone.

v_call: TRBV2; j_call: TRBJ1-2; clone_size: .; d_call: TRBD1; cdr3_aa: CASRRRTGGYGYTF; cdr3_nt: TGTGCCAGCAGGCGCAGGACAGGGGGCTATGGCTACACCTTC
v_call: TRBV2; j_call: TRBJ1-1; clone_size: .; d_call: .; cdr3_aa: CASSERKMNTEAFF; cdr3_nt: TGTGCCAGCAGTGAACGGAAGATGAACACTGAAGCTTTCTTT
v_call: TRBV5-1; j_call: TRBJ2-3; clone_size: .; d_call: .; cdr3_aa: CASSQEAGSTDTQYF; cdr3_nt: TGCGCCAGCAGCCAAGAAGCGGGTTCCACAGATACGCAGTATTTT
v_call: TRBV19; j_call: TRBJ1-1; clone_size: .; d_call: .; cdr3_aa: CASSIGAGAHTEAFF; cdr3_nt: TGTGCCAGTAGTATAGGGGCGGGGGCGCACACTGAAGCTTTCTTT
v_call: TRBV6-5; j_call: TRBJ2-1; clone_size: .; d_call: TRBD1; cdr3_aa: CASRDRGSSDEQFF; cdr3_nt: TGTGCCAGCAGGGACAGGGGATCGTCCGATGAGCAGTTCTTC
v_call: TRBV28; j_call: TRBJ1-5; clone_size: .; d_call: .; cdr3_aa: CASSPPNQPQHF; cdr3_nt: TGTGCCAGCAGCCCACCTAATCAGCCCCAGCATTTT
v_call: TRBV28; j_call: TRBJ1-2; clone_size: .; d_call: .; cdr3_aa: CASSFAGDYGYTF; cdr3_nt: TGTGCCAGCAGTTTCGCGGGGGACTATGGCTACACCTTC
v_call: TRBV7-8; j_call: TRBJ1-6; clone_size: .; d_call: .; cdr3_aa: CASSSGRLLYSPLHF; cdr3_nt: TGTGCCAGCAGTTCGGGGAGGCTCTTGTATTCACCCCTCCACTTT
v_call: TRBV24-1; j_call: TRBJ2-1; clone_size: .; d_call: TRBD2; cdr3_aa: CATSDLAGGRNEQFF; cdr3_nt: TGTGCCACCAGTGATCTGGCGGGGGGTCGTAATGAGCAGTTCTTC
v_call: TRBV7-9; j_call: TRBJ2-1; clone_size: .; d_call: .; cdr3_aa: CASSLALGTEQFF; cdr3_nt: TGTGCCAGCAGCTTAGCGTTAGGGACTGAGCAGTTCTTC
v_call: TRBV10-2; j_call: TRBJ1-5; clone_size: once; d_call: .; cdr3_aa: CASSDRTSNQPQHF; cdr3_nt: TGCGCCAGCAGTGACCGTACCTCCAATCAGCCCCAGCATTTT
v_call: TRBV3-1/TRBV3-2; j_call: TRBJ2-3; clone_size: .; d_call: TRBD2; cdr3_aa: CASSPGTSGGEGTDTQYF; cdr3_nt: TGTGCCAGCAGCCCAGGGACTAGCGGGGGGGAAGGCACAGATACGCAGTATTTT
v_call: TRBV7-6; j_call: TRBJ1-6; clone_size: .; d_call: .; cdr3_aa: CASSLGGSNSPLHF; cdr3_nt: TGTGCCAGCAGCCTTGGGGGGTCGAATTCACCCCTCCACTTT
v_call: TRBV5-1; j_call: TRBJ2-7; clone_size: .; d_call: TRBD1; cdr3_aa: CASSADRGVGYEQYF; cdr3_nt: TGCGCCAGCAGCGCCGACAGGGGGGTTGGCTACGAGCAGTACTTC
v_call: TRBV28; j_call: TRBJ2-7; clone_size: .; d_call: .; cdr3_aa: CASSYSYEQYF; cdr3_nt: TGTGCCAGCAGTTACTCCTACGAGCAGTACTTC
v_call: TRBV6-5; j_call: TRBJ2-3; clone_size: .; d_call: .; cdr3_aa: CASSYRTASTDTQYF; cdr3_nt: TGTGCCAGCAGTTACCGGACAGCTAGCACAGATACGCAGTATTTT
v_call: TRBV5-1; j_call: TRBJ1-1; clone_size: .; d_call: .; cdr3_aa: CASSFKGPPSTEAFF; cdr3_nt: TGCGCCAGCAGCTTTAAGGGCCCTCCGAGCACTGAAGCTTTCTTT
v_call: TRBV4-1; j_call: TRBJ2-3; clone_size: .; d_call: TRBD1; cdr3_aa: CASSLDRGGDTQYF; cdr3_nt: TGCGCCAGCAGCCTCGACAGGGGGGGAGATACGCAGTATTTT
v_call: TRBV9; j_call: TRBJ1-5; clone_size: .; d_call: .; cdr3_aa: CASSVDTNQPQHF; cdr3_nt: TGTGCCAGCAGCGTCGACACCAATCAGCCCCAGCATTTT
v_call: TRBV29-1; j_call: TRBJ2-2; clone_size: .; d_call: .; cdr3_aa: CSAQAGFGTGELFF; cdr3_nt: TGCAGCGCCCAGGCGGGGTTTGGCACCGGGGAGCTGTTTTTT
v_call: TRBV2; j_call: TRBJ1-3; clone_size: few; d_call: .; cdr3_aa: CASSNSGMSSGNTIYF; cdr3_nt: TGTGCCAGCAGTAACTCCGGGATGAGCTCTGGAAACACCATATATTTT
v_call: TRBV6-5; j_call: TRBJ2-2; clone_size: .; d_call: .; cdr3_aa: CASKGLRGNTGELFF; cdr3_nt: TGTGCCAGCAAGGGGTTACGTGGGAACACCGGGGAGCTGTTTTTT
v_call: TRBV7-2; j_call: TRBJ2-3; clone_size: .; d_call: TRBD2; cdr3_aa: CASSNGLAGGTDTQYF; cdr3_nt: TGTGCCAGCAGCAACGGACTAGCGGGAGGGACGGATACGCAGTATTTT
v_call: TRBV19; j_call: TRBJ1-6; clone_size: .; d_call: .; cdr3_aa: CASSIKRDNSPLHF; cdr3_nt: TGTGCCAGTAGTATCAAAAGGGATAATTCACCCCTCCACTTT
v_call: TRBV6-5; j_call: TRBJ1-5; clone_size: .; d_call: TRBD1; cdr3_aa: CASSRTGSNQPQHF; cdr3_nt: TGTGCCAGCAGTCGGACAGGGAGCAATCAGCCCCAGCATTTT
v_call: TRBV4-1; j_call: TRBJ2-1; clone_size: .; d_call: TRBD2; cdr3_aa: CASSQRGAASGGSNNEQFF; cdr3_nt: TGCGCCAGCAGCCAAAGAGGTGCAGCTAGCGGGGGCTCGAACAATGAGCAGTTCTTC
v_call: TRBV29-1; j_call: TRBJ2-5; clone_size: .; d_call: TRBD1; cdr3_aa: CSVNRGQETQYF; cdr3_nt: TGCAGCGTTAACAGGGGCCAGGAGACCCAGTACTTC
v_call: TRBV6-2/TRBV6-3; j_call: TRBJ2-3; clone_size: .; d_call: TRBD1; cdr3_aa: CASSYSYDRDRTLSTDTQYF; cdr3_nt: TGTGCCAGCAGTTACTCGTACGACCGGGACAGAACGTTAAGCACAGATACGCAGTATTTT